Below, 2 T cell receptor beta chains from the same sample are listed, as sequenced in a study of human T cells and chemical hapten exposure. TCRdb itself ran the 5' RACE reads through MiXCR, one entry per CDR3 protein. Of around 82,000 distinct CDR3 sequences listed, about 8.4% are singletons. From whole blood left unfractionated, total RNA was extracted. These receptors all stem from a male donor in good health.

The table lists this clonotype with a few counts. This sequence joins TRBV2 and TRBJ2-1; 9 bases are a match to TRBD1. Germline values: CDR1 SNHLY, CDR2 FYNNEI. This CDR3 has 15 residues. V lost 6 bases, J lost 4 bases, and 7 bases stayed unmatched. As DNA, the CDR3 is TGTGCCAGCAGCCCGGACAGGGGAGGATACAATGAGCAGTTCTTC. Translation: CASSPDRGGYNEQFF.

This clonotype was recorded at least ten times. This chain connects TRBV14 to TRBJ1-1, with D unresolved. V lost 4 bases and J lost 11, with 11 bases in between. The CDR3 contains 11 residues. Germline V CDR1 and CDR2: SGHDN, FVKESK. CDR3 region: CASSRSREAFF. The CDR3 DNA follows: TGTGCCAGCAGCCGATCGAGAGAGGCTTTCTTT. Full variable domain (remainder filled in from reference TRBV14 and TRBJ1-1): EAGVTQFPSHSVIEKGQTVTLRCDPISGHDNLYWYRRVMGKEIKFLLHFVKESKQDESGMPNNRFLAERTGGTYSTLKVQPAELEDSGVYFCASSRSREAFFGQGTRLTVV.